This T cell receptor (beta chain) emerged from a study of CD8 T cells in ankylosing spondylitis. Making the TCR beta libraries involved quantitative 5'-RACE with molecular barcodes. Each CDR3 protein is one row after TCRdb ran MiXCR on the 5' RACE reads. Among some 450,000 distinct CDR3 sequences listed, roughly 15% were seen once. Overall study findings and caveats: As reported, disease-linked clones showed significant enrichment in matched ankylosing spondylitis synovial fluid. Before this, some motif variants had been reported in reactive arthritis synovial fluid and blood. In ankylosing spondylitis blood, a motif of seven to nine highly homologous TCR beta variants appeared characteristic.

Comments on this clonotype: The antigen is not known.

CDR3 length equals 14 residues. The germline V gene has CDR1 DFQATT and CDR2 SNEGSKA (reference sequence). V lost 0 bases and J lost 6, with 12 bases in between. The specimen sequenced was blood, either unsorted or a sorted T cell fraction (not recorded which). The TCR comes from a male donor with ankylosing spondylitis. This chain joins TRBV20-1 and TRBJ1-5; D might be TRBD1 (5 bases). The CDR3 DNA is TGCAGTGCTAGAGAGGCCGGGGCCGGTCAGCCCCAGCATTTT. Translating gives CSAREAGAGQPQHF.